The 17 T cell receptor beta chains given below trace back to one sample, sequenced in a study of T cell repertoires in cytomegalovirus infection. TCRdb itself ran the reads through MiXCR, one entry per CDR3 protein. Here the sample spans 200,000 to 300,000 distinct CDR3 sequences, about 12% being singletons. The specimen sequenced was PBMCs. These receptors came from a human donor in good health (CMV status not recorded). Some clones in this sample may be carry-over from other donors' samples.

The chain joins TRBV5-4 to TRBJ2-1; D remains unclear. CDR1 is SGHNT, CDR2 YYREEE, per germline (reference sequence). Trimming took off 4 bases at V and 5 bases at J, with 22 bases between the two ends. The length of the CDR3 is 17 residues. The CDR3: CASSPPGPPTKDNEQFF. CDR3 sequence (DNA): TGTGCCAGCAGCCCACCTGGACCCCCCACTAAGGACAATGAGCAGTTCTTC.

This clonotype has at least ten counts. J is TRBJ1-2 and V is TRBV7-2; D is possibly TRBD1 (5 bases). Germline V lookup: CDR1 SGHTA, CDR2 FQGNSA. CDR3 size: 13 residues. V was pared by 4 bases and J by 6 bases, with 12 bases between. For the CDR3, the DNA is TGTGCCAGCAGCTCCCAGGGTTTCGATGGCTACACCTTC. This encodes CASSSQGFDGYTF.

This clonotype was found many times. The rearrangement links TRBV12-3 or TRBV12-4 to TRBJ2-7; D uncertain. The germline V and J ends were trimmed by 10 bases and 0 bases, with 10 bases remaining between them. This CDR3 has 12 amino acids. The CDR3 DNA is TGTGCCACCTCGGACGGCTCCTACGAGCAGTACTTC. It translates to CATSDGSYEQYF.

In this sample, this clonotype turned up a few times. V gene TRBV10-3 combines with J gene TRBJ1-5; 9 bases match TRBD1. V shed 5 bases, J shed 0 bases, and the junction held 5 bases outside the gene matches. Germline V gene data show CDR1 as ENHRY and CDR2 as SYGVKD. The length of the CDR3 is 16 residues. The CDR3 sequence is CAISTDRGISNQPQHF. For the CDR3, the DNA is TGTGCCATCAGTACTGACAGGGGGATTAGCAATCAGCCCCAGCATTTT.

This clonotype was recorded at least ten times. This sequence joins TRBV7-2 and TRBJ2-1; 10 nucleotides line up with TRBD2. There are 16 residues in the CDR3. J lost 2 bases, V lost 5 bases, and 6 bases had no gene match. The germline V gene encodes CDR1 SGHTA and CDR2 FQGNSA. Written as DNA, the CDR3 is TGTGCCAGCAGCGCGAGAGCGGGGGGGGCCTACAATGAGCAGTTCTTC. This translates into CASSARAGGAYNEQFF.

This clonotype was seen only a few times. V gene TRBV10-3 combines with J gene TRBJ1-5, with D maybe TRBD1 (6 bases). The CDR3 is 16 residues long. In germline, CDR1 is ENHRY, CDR2 SYGVKD. Trimming took 6 bases from V and 0 from J, leaving 15 bases between them. Here the CDR3 reads CAIRSDRSHSNQPQHF. The CDR3 nucleotides read TGTGCCATCAGATCTGACAGGAGCCATAGCAATCAGCCCCAGCATTTT.

This clonotype was seen more than once but under ten times. The chain couples TRBV20-1 to TRBJ2-5; D might be TRBD1 or TRBD2, each matching 5 bases. This CDR3 region has 15 residues. With 4 bases removed from V and 3 bases from J, the gap between germline ends came to 18 bases. In germline, CDR1 is DFQATT, CDR2 SNEGSKA (reference sequence). CDR3 DNA sequence: TGCAGTGCTACCCACCGGGACCCACAGAAAGAGACCCAGTACTTC. Encoded protein: CSATHRDPQKETQYF.

This clonotype occurred many times. V and J are TRBV6-2 or TRBV6-3 and TRBJ2-5; 12 bases match TRBD2. Germline V gene lookup returns CDR1 MNHEY and CDR2 SVGEGT. Trimming at V came to 7 bases and at J to 5 bases, leaving 14 bases not matched to a gene. The CDR3 extends over 17 amino acids. The DNA of the CDR3 is TGTGCCAGCAATTCCCTTACTAGCGGGAGGAGTACGGAGACCCAGTACTTC. Its translation is CASNSLTSGRSTETQYF.

This clonotype was seen more than once but under ten times. This chain joins TRBV19 and TRBJ2-1, with 11 positions matching TRBD2. This CDR3 contains 17 residues. Per the germline V gene, CDR1 is LNHDA and CDR2 is SQIVND (reference sequence). Losses at the gene ends were 3 bases for V and 4 bases for J; bases not matched to a gene: 8. The CDR3 loop reads CASSISQTSGEYNEQFF. CDR3 nucleotide sequence: TGTGCCAGTAGTATCTCTCAGACTAGCGGGGAATACAATGAGCAGTTCTTC.

About this clonotype: This may come from a read error, since a much larger clone is one base off. The chain joins TRBV15 to TRBJ1-2; D unresolved. Germline V lookup: CDR1 LNHNV, CDR2 YYDKDF (reference sequence). This CDR3 is 14 amino acids long. The chain's CDR3 is CATSRPGINYGHTF. The CDR3, as DNA: TGTGCCACCAGCAGGCCAGGAATTAACTATGGCCACACCTTC.

This clonotype was picked up a small number of times. The J gene is TRBJ1-1, the V gene TRBV5-1, with D perhaps TRBD1 (5 bases). Germline V CDR1 and CDR2: SGHRS, YFSETQ. The germline V and J ends were trimmed by 2 bases and 4 bases, with 18 bases remaining between them. The CDR3 covers 16 residues. CDR3 amino acids: CASSLRSGRGGTEAFF. The CDR3 DNA reads as TGCGCCAGCAGCTTACGATCAGGGCGGGGGGGCACTGAAGCTTTCTTT.

This clonotype came up a few times. The gene calls are TRBV12-3 or TRBV12-4 and TRBJ1-5, with D unclear. V was trimmed by 7 bases and J by 0 bases, leaving 10 bases between them. CDR3 length: 14 residues. CDR3 amino acids: CASTGGYSNQPQHF. CDR3 bases: TGTGCCAGCACAGGTGGCTATAGCAATCAGCCCCAGCATTTT.

This chain uses TRBV18 with TRBJ2-2, with D perhaps matching TRBD2 (5 bases). Germline loops: CDR1 KGHSH, CDR2 LQKENI. CDR3 length: 16 residues. Trimming left V 0 bases short and J 0 bases short, with 8 bases between. The CDR3 nucleotides are TGTGCCAGCTCACCACCAGAGGGTTCGAACACCGGGGAGCTGTTTTTT. Its translation: CASSPPEGSNTGELFF.

This clonotype was picked up a small number of times. The chain employs TRBV7-9 and TRBJ2-3, with TRBD1 identical over 7 bases. The CDR3 runs to 13 residues. V shed 8 bases and J 2 bases; nucleotides not matched to a gene: 4. Looked up from germline, CDR1 is SEHNR and CDR2 is FQNEAQ (reference sequence). The CDR3 region has the DNA TGTGCCAGCGCCGGGACAGCCACAGATACGCAGTATTTT. This gives the protein CASAGTATDTQYF.

This clonotype has only a few counts. The rearrangement joins TRBV5-1 to TRBJ2-3; 9 bases are shared with TRBD1. The CDR3 is made up of 15 amino acids. CDR1 and CDR2 (germline): SGHRS, YFSETQ. V shed 5 bases, J shed 2 bases, and the junction held 6 bases outside the gene matches. CDR3 nucleotides: TGCGCCAGCAGTTCCGGGACAGGGCACACAGATACGCAGTATTTT. Protein product: CASSSGTGHTDTQYF. Together with reference TRBV5-1 and TRBJ2-3, the CDR3 gives the full variable domain: KAGVTQTPRYLIKTRGQQVTLSCSPISGHRSVSWYQQTPGQGLQFLFEYFSETQRNKGNFPGRFSGRQFSNSRSEMNVSTLELGDSALYLCASSSGTGHTDTQYFGPGTRLTVL.

At least ten counts were recorded for this clonotype. V usage is TRBV7-3 and J usage is TRBJ1-1; D gene unclear. Between the trimmed V and J ends, which lost 2 bases and 7 bases, there was a span of 11 bases. Looked up from germline, CDR1 is SGHTA and CDR2 is FQGTGA. The length of the CDR3 is 13 residues. For the CDR3, the DNA is TGTGCCAGCAGCTTAGGGTTATTGGGTGAAGCTTTCTTT. It codes for CASSLGLLGEAFF. The full variable domain, its missing parts supplied by reference TRBV7-3 and TRBJ1-1, is GAGVSQTPSNKVTEKGKYVELRCDPISGHTALYWYRQSLGQGPEFLIYFQGTGAADDSGLPNDRFFAVRPEGSVSTLKIQRTERGDSAVYLCASSLGLLGEAFFGQGTRLTVV.

This clonotype was counted at least ten times. The chain uses TRBV4-3 and TRBJ2-1; no definite D call. The CDR3 sequence is 15 residues long. Deletions cut 0 bases from V and 6 bases from J, with 12 bases between. Germline CDR1 and CDR2: LGHNA and YSLEER. The CDR3 spells CASSQDALPGNEQFF. The CDR3 nucleotides read TGCGCCAGCAGCCAAGATGCCCTGCCTGGCAATGAGCAGTTCTTC.